This note documents a single T cell receptor (beta chain) sequence. What it recognizes is unknown. The source of the sample is a study of T cell responses to AZD1222 COVID-19 vaccine. For the study at large: Analysis merged second doses at about 4 or about 12 weeks.

Assay: immunoSEQ multiplex PCR; the TCRdb copy retains only in-frame clones and omits some. The data show some 130,000 clones, with around 90% seen just once and around 5% held by the top ten. CDR3 size: 14 residues. Trimming shortened V by 2 bases and J by 8 bases, and 15 bases separated the two germline ends. The germline CDR1 and CDR2 sequences are MRHNA and SNTAGT. Study results and limitations: Baseline testing showed seropositivity in only a handful of AZD1222 recipients. Targets within unmutated variant regions were reportedly found for nearly half of spike-specific TCRs.

This sequence originates from an adult in good health. The genes are TRBV6-4 and TRBJ1-2, with D tentatively TRBD1 (5 bases). The specimen comprised peripheral blood, sampled on day 0 of AZD1222 vaccination. Here the CDR3 DNA reads TGTGCCAGCAGTGACGAGGCAGGGCTAGGAGGCTACACCTTC. This translates into CASSDEAGLGGYTF.